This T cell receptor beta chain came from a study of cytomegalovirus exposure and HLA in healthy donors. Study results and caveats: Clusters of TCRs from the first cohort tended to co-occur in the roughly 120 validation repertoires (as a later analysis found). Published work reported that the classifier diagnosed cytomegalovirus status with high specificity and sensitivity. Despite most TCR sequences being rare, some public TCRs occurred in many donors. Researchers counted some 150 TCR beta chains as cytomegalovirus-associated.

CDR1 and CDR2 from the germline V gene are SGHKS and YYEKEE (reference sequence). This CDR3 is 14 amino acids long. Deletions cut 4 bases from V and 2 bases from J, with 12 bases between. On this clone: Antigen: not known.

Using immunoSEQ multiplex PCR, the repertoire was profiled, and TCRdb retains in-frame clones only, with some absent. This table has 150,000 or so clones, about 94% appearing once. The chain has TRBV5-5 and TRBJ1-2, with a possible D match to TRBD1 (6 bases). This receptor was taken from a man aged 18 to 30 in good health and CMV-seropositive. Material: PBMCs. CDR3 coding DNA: TGTGCCAGCAGCCCAGGGGACGGAAACTATGGCTACACCTTC. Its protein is CASSPGDGNYGYTF.